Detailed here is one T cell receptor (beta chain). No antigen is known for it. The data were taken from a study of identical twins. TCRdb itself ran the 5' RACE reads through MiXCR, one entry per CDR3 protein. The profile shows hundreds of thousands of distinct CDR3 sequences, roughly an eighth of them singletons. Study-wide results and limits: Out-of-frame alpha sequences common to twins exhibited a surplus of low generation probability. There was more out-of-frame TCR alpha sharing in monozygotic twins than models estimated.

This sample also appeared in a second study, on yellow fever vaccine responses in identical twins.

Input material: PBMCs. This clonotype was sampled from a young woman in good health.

The CDR3 region is CASSQDPPDRVLTGNTIYF. For the CDR3, the DNA is TGCGCCAGCAGCCAAGATCCCCCTGACAGGGTACTAACTGGAAACACCATATATTTT. V usage is TRBV4-1 and J usage is TRBJ1-3; 7 bases line up with TRBD1. Germline-derived CDR1 and CDR2 are MGHRA and YSYEKL. The CDR3 has 19 amino acids. With V trimmed by 0 bases and J by 2 bases, 13 bases remained unmatched.